This TCR beta chain was recorded in a study of blood T cell repertoires in COVID-19. Study overall: Sources were T cells, B-cell-depleted T cells, or PBMCs; the material itself was cDNA or gDNA.

This CDR3 has 15 residues. V lost 0 bases and J 10 bases, leaving 17 bases between the germline ends. Germline lookup yields CDR1 SGDLS and CDR2 YYNGEE. How the authors handled the data: It was from reference gene primer amplification that nucleated cell counts were estimated. Profiled with immunoSEQ multiplex PCR; TCRdb holds only in-frame clones, not every one. The DNA gave D and trimming, while V, J and clone size come from that table. The table lists fewer than 250,000 clones, 86% of them singletons. Participants' own reports of clinical history determined their cohort assignment. The clonotype was recovered from a woman in her thirties or forties with acute COVID-19. The sample taken for sequencing was PBMCs or T cells enriched from blood (not recorded which). The chain links TRBV9 to TRBJ2-1; possible D gene TRBD2, 6 bases. The CDR3 protein is CASSVVRTTIDEQFF. CDR3 sequence (DNA): TGTGCCAGCAGCGTAGTCAGGACTACTATAGACGAGCAGTTCTTC.